This T cell receptor (beta chain) was retrieved from a study of blood T cell repertoires in COVID-19. Background on the study: Sample material is recorded as cDNA or gDNA derived from T cells, B-cell-depleted T cells, or PBMCs.

The CDR3 consists of 15 residues. Germline loops: CDR1 MNHEY, CDR2 SVGAGI. Trimming shortened V by 0 bases and J by 4 bases, and 9 bases separated the two germline ends. Notes on this clone: Other DNA variants within this sample encode the same CDR3.

Here immunoSEQ multiplex PCR was the method, and the copy in TCRdb shows in-frame clones only, minus some. The data show 230,000 or so clones, with approximately 84% seen just once and 4% to 5.5% held by the top ten. Sequenced: peripheral blood. The sequence was obtained from a man aged 50-59 years with active or convalescent COVID-19. V is TRBV6-5 and J is TRBJ1-4; a weak D match, TRBD1 (6 bases). This CDR3 is CASSYSGGRNEKLFF. CDR3 DNA sequence: TGTGCCAGCAGTTACTCAGGGGGACGTAATGAAAAACTGTTTTTT.